The T cell receptor beta chain described here comes from a study of OX40 agonist ivuxolimab in advanced cancers. The length of the CDR3 is 13 residues. Germline-derived CDR1 and CDR2 are SGDLS and YYNGEE. The V end was cut by 0 bases, the J end by 5 bases, with 6 bases between. TCRdb's table, derived via immunoSEQ multiplex PCR, lists solely in-frame clones and lacks some. The sample lists tens of thousands of clones, 90% occurring once. This material consisted of CD4+ or CD8+ T cells sorted from blood, taken in a trial of the OX40 agonist ivuxolimab. The clonotype originates from an adult with an advanced solid tumor such as melanoma, head and neck, liver or kidney cancer. J is TRBJ2-1 and V is TRBV9; D uncertain. This CDR3 is CASSVARHNEQFF. The DNA for the CDR3 is TGTGCCAGCAGCGTAGCTCGGCACAATGAGCAGTTCTTC. Supplemented by reference TRBV9 and TRBJ2-1, the full variable domain reads DSGVTQTPKHLITATGQRVTLRCSPRSGDLSVYWYQQSLDQGLQFLIQYYNGEERAKGNILERFSAQQFPDLHSELNLSSLELGDSALYFCASSVARHNEQFFGPGTRLTVL.